This paragraph reports one TCR beta chain. There are many counts of this clonotype. The target of this receptor is not known. Base qualities are missing; no much larger clone stands one base away. V is shortened by 1 base, J by 8 bases, and the region joining them spans 8 bases. Including cysteine and phenylalanine, the CDR3 has 12 amino acids. Only the CDR3 region is kept as DNA, spanning 36 bases read in frame from base 1. Per the germline V gene, LGHNA is the CDR1 and YNFKEQ is the CDR2. This specimen's time point label, per the study, means: sample taken at primary tumor resection. TCR sequencing used whole RNA extracted from tumor and nontumor lung tissue, or from cryopreserved PBMC samples, without cell sorting. Donors were 72 patients with early-stage, untreated non-small cell lung cancer from the lung TRACERx cohort. Only patients for whom sufficient RNA was available from at least two tumor regions were selected for TCR sequencing.

The data were obtained in a study of spatial heterogeneity in lung cancer (dated by TCRdb to about 2019). Some background on the complete study: Beta-chain transcripts were consistently detected in greater numbers than alpha-chain transcripts, which likely reflects a higher abundance of beta-chain transcripts. In the raw uncorrected reads, each unique combination of TCR and UMI appeared more than ten times on average. In non-small cell lung cancer, the study made a quantitative comparison of TCR alpha and beta repertoires among multiple tumor regions, matched nontumor lung and blood. The study linked features of the TCR repertoire to counts of nonsynonymous mutations, which were determined by whole-exome sequencing of tumor tissue. Both alpha and beta chains were TCR-sequenced in samples taken at surgery, namely 220 tumor regions, 64 matched nontumor lung samples and about 54 PBMC samples. The paper's findings and limits, for the study overall: Ubiquitous expanded tumor TCRs were found in blood more often at tumor resection than at routine follow-up. Additional single-cell paired TCR alpha and beta sequencing was considered necessary to confirm, at a functional level, the hypothesis that regional TCRs recognize regional mutations.

The library relied on 5' RACE. Sequencing took place on a NextSeq 500. To allow correction of PCR and sequencing errors, the TCR library protocol tagged every TCR cDNA molecule with a unique molecular identifier. In the source study's methods: Decombinator tools were used for TCR identification, UMI-based error correction and CDR3 extraction. Expanded TCRs were defined as those above a frequency of 2 per 1,000, corresponding to the top 1% of the tumor frequency distribution. Renyi diversity was calculated using the R vegan package after each repertoire was subsampled 100 times to 5,000 TCRs. CDR3 similarity networks were built from amino acid triplet string-kernel similarity, connecting CDR3s with pairwise similarity above 0.82. TCRdb passed the public sequencing reads through fastp at Q25 and MiXCR, retaining productive beta sequences. Here each entry gathers all rows of one CDR3 protein and keeps the most common genes and DNA. The V and J calls and clone size are TCRdb's, not the authors'. Here the sample has about 15,000 distinct CDR3 sequences; around 10% occur a single time. 25% to 35% of the sample rests with the top ten.

Sequencing was performed on PBMCs, taken at surgery. The clonotype was recovered from a male donor with early-stage non-small cell lung cancer. The chain is made from TRBV4-2 and TRBJ1-2, with TRBD1 as a weak D call on 5 bases. The DNA sequence is given as TGTGCCAGCAGCCAAGCTACAGGCGGCTACACCTTC. The translation is CASSQATGGYTF.